The 2 T cell receptor beta chains below come from one sample, sequenced in a study of CD8 T cells in ankylosing spondylitis. TCRdb ran MiXCR on the 5' RACE reads and lists one entry per CDR3 protein. The sample includes about 250,000 distinct CDR3 sequences, 15% to 20% of them seen just once. The specimen sequenced was blood, either unsorted or a sorted T cell fraction (not recorded which). These receptors all stem from a male donor with ankylosing spondylitis or in good health (not recorded which).

This clonotype has at least ten counts. The V gene is TRBV7-8, the J gene TRBJ1-1; D is ambiguous. CDR1 is SGHVS and CDR2 is FQNEAQ in the germline V gene. CDR3 length equals 14 residues. V lost 1 base and J lost 1, with 7 bases in between. The CDR3 DNA reads TGTGCCAGCAGCTTAGTTTTTAGGAACACTGAAGCTTTCTTT. Its translation is CASSLVFRNTEAFF.

To note about this clonotype: A much more abundant neighbour one base away suggests this may be a read error. The chain combines TRBV29-1 with TRBJ2-7; 11 bases are a match to TRBD1. The CDR3 extends over 14 amino acids. Germline CDR1 SQVTM, CDR2 ANQGSEA. CDR3 in DNA: TGCAGCGTTTCCGGGACAGGGGGACAGTACGAGCCGTACTTC. It translates to CSVSGTGGQYEPYF.